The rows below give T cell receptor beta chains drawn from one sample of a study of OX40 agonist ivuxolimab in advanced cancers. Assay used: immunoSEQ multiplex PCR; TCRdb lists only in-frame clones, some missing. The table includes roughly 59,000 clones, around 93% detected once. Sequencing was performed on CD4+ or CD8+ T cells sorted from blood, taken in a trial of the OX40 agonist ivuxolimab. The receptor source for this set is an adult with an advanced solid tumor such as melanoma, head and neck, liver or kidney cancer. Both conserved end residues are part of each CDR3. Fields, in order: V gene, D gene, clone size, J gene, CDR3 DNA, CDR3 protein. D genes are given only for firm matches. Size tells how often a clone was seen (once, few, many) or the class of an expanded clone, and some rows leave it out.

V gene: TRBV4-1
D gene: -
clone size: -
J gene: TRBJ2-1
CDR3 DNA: TGCGCCAGCAGCCAAGAAGGGGGATCCTACAATGAGCAGTTCTTC
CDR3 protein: CASSQEGGSYNEQFF

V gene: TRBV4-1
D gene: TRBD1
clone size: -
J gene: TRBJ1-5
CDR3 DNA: TGCGCCAGCAGCCAAGATCACAGGGGCGATCAGCCCCAGCATTTT
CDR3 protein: CASSQDHRGDQPQHF

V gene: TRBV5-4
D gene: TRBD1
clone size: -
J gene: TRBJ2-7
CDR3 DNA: TGTGCCAGCAGCTTGGTAGGGACAGCTTCCTACGAGCAGTACTTC
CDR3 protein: CASSLVGTASYEQYF

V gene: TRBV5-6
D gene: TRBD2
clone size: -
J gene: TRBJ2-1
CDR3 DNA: TGTGCCAGCAGCCGCCCGCTAGCGGGAGACCATGAGCAGTTCTTC
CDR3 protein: CASSRPLAGDHEQFF

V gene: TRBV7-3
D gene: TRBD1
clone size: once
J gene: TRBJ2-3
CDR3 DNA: TGTGCCAGCAGCACCTGGACAGGGGGGAGCACAGATACGCAGTATTTT
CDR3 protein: CASSTWTGGSTDTQYF

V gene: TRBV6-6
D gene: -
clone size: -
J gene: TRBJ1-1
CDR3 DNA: TGTGCCAGCAGTTACAAAGTGAACACTGAAGCTTTCTTT
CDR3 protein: CASSYKVNTEAFF

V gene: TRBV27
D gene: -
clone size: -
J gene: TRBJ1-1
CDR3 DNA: TGTGCCAGCAGCCCTCCCGGGATCATCTTTTGGACTGAAGCTTTCTTT
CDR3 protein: CASSPPGIIFWTEAFF

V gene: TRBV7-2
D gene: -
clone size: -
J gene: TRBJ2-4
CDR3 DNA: TGTGCCAGCAGCTTAGAATGGGGAGGAGGGTTTCGGGCCAAAAACATTCAGTACTTC
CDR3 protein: CASSLEWGGGFRAKNIQYF

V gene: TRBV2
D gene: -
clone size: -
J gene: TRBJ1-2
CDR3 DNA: TGTGCCAGCAGCTCCGGTCCAGGAGACTATGGCTACACCTTC
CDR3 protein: CASSSGPGDYGYTF

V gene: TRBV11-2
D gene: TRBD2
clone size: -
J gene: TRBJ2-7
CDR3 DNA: TGTGCCAGCAGCTTTTACGGGACTAGATCATACGAGCAGTACTTC
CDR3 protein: CASSFYGTRSYEQYF

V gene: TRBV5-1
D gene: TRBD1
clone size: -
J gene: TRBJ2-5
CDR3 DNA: TGCGCCAGCAGCTTAACAGGGGGCGGTTCAGAGACCCAGTACTTC
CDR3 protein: CASSLTGGGSETQYF

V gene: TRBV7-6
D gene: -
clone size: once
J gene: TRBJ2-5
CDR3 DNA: TGTGCCAGCAGCTTAGATCCGGGGGTGGAGACCCAGTACTTC
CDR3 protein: CASSLDPGVETQYF

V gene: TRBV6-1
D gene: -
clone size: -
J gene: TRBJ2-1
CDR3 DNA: TGTGCACTGAGCTCCTACAATGAGCAGTTCTTC
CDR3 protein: CALSSYNEQFF

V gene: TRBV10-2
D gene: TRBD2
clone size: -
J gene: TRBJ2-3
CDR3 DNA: TGCGCCAGCAGCTTCGGACTAGCGGGAGAGGGCACAGATACGCAGTATTTT
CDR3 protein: CASSFGLAGEGTDTQYF

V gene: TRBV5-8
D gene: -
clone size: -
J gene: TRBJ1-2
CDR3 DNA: TGTGCCAGCAGCTTGACTTCTAACTATGGCTACACCTTC
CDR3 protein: CASSLTSNYGYTF

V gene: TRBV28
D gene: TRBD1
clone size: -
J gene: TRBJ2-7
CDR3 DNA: TGTGCCAGCAGTGTTCGGACAGGGAGGATCTACGAGCAGTACTTC
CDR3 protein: CASSVRTGRIYEQYF

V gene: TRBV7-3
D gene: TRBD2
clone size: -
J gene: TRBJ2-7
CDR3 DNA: TGTGCCAGCAGCCCAAGCGGGAGCCCCTACGAGCAGTACTTC
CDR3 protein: CASSPSGSPYEQYF

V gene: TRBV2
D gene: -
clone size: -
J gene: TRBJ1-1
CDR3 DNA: TGTGCCAGCAGTACCGGGAGCAAGGGTGGTGAAGCTTTCTTT
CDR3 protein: CASSTGSKGGEAFF

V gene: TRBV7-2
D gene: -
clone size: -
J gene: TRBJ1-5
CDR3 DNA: TGTGCCAGCAGCTTAGAGTCGGAGGGACGTCTGTGGGGCAATCAGCCCCAGCATTTT
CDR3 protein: CASSLESEGRLWGNQPQHF

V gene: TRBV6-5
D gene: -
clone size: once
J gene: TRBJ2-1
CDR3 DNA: TGTGCCAGCAGTTACTCGAGGGAGCAGTTCTTC
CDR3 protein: CASSYSREQFF

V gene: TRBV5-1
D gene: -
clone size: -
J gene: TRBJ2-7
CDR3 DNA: TGCGCCAGCGCGGGACAAGACTCCTACGAGCAGTACTTC
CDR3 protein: CASAGQDSYEQYF

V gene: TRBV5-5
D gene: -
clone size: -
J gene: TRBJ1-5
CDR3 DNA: TGTGCCAGCAGCTTAAAAGGGGACAATCAGCCCCAGCATTTT
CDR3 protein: CASSLKGDNQPQHF

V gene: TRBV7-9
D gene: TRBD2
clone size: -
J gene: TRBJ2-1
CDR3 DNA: TGTGCCAGCAGCACCCGGACTAGCGGCAATGAGCAGTTCTTC
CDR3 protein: CASSTRTSGNEQFF

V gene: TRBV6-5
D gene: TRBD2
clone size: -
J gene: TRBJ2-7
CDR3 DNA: TGTGCCAGCATCCCCCGACTAGCGGGTTCCTACGAGCAGTACTTC
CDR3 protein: CASIPRLAGSYEQYF

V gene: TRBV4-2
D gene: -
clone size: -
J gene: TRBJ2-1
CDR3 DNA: TGTGCCAGCAGCCAAGATGCGCTGACGGGGCAGTTCTTC
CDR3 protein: CASSQDALTGQFF

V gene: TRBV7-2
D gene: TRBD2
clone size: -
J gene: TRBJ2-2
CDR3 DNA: TGTGCCAGCAGCTCCACTAGCGGGGTATACTCCGGGGAGCTGTTTTTT
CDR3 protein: CASSSTSGVYSGELFF

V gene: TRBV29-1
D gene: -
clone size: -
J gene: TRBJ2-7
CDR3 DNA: TGCAGCGTTGTGCAGGACAGCTCCTACGAGCAGTACTTC
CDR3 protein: CSVVQDSSYEQYF

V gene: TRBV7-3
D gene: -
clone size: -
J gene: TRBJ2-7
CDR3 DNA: TGTGCCAGCAGCTTAGAGGCTAGCTCCTACGAGCAGTACTTC
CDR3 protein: CASSLEASSYEQYF

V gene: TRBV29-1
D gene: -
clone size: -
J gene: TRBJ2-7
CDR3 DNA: TGCAGCGTTGTCATGACCAACCCCCCCTACGAGCAGTACTTC
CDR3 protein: CSVVMTNPPYEQYF

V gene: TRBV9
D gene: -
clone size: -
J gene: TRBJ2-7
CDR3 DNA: TGTGCCAGCAGCCCCAACGACTATCCGGGCTACGAGCAGTACTTC
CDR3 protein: CASSPNDYPGYEQYF

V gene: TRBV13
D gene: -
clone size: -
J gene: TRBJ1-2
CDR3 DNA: TGTGCCAGCAGCTTAGAGGGGATCTATGGCTACACCTTC
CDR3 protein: CASSLEGIYGYTF

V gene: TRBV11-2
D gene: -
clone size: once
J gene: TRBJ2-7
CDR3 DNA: TGTGCCAGCAGCTTAGCTACGGACTTTTTGTCCTACGAGCAGTACTTC
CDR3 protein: CASSLATDFLSYEQYF

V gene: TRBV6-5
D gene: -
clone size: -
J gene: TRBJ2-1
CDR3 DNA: TGTGCCAGCAGTCTTAGGGACCCCTACAATGAGCAGTTCTTC
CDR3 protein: CASSLRDPYNEQFF

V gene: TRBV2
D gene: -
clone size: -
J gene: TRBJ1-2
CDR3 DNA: TGTGCCACCCTTACCAGCGATGCTAGAACCTTC
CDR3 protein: CATLTSDARTF

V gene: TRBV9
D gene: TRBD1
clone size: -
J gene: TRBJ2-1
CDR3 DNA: TGTGCCAGCAGCGTAGCTGGGGACAGGGGTTCTGAGCAGTTCTTC
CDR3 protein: CASSVAGDRGSEQFF

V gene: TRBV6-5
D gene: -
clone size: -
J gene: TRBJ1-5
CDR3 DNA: TGTGCCAGCAGTTACGGTCTGAACCAGCCCCAGCATTTT
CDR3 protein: CASSYGLNQPQHF

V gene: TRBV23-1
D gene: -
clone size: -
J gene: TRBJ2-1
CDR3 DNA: TGCGCCAGCAGTCAAGGGGACTCTAGGGGGCCTGAGCAGTTCTTC
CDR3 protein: CASSQGDSRGPEQFF

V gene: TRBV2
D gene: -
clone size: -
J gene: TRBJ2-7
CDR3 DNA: TGTGCCAGCGTGGGCATTGCCCTCTACGAGCAGTACTTC
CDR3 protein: CASVGIALYEQYF

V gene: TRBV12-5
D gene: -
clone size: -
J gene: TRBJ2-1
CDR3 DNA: TGTGCTAGTGGTTTGGTAAAAGGGGTAGCGGCCCACAATGAGCAGTTCTTC
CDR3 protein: CASGLVKGVAAHNEQFF

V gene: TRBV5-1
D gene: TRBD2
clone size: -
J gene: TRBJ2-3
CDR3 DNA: TGCGCCAGCAGCTTGGCCGTCCAACTAGCGGGGGGCACAGATACGCAGTATTTT
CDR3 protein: CASSLAVQLAGGTDTQYF

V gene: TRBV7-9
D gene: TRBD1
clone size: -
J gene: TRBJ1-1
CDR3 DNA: TGTGCCAGCAGCCCCTGGGACAGGGGGCACACTGAAGCTTTCTTT
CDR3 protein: CASSPWDRGHTEAFF

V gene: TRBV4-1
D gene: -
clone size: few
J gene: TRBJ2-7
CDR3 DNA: TGCGCCAGCAGCCAAGATCACGTGGGCCAGTACTTC
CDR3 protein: CASSQDHVGQYF

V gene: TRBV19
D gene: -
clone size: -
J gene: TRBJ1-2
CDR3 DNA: TGTGCCAGTAGCCCCCCCACGTGGGTCTATGGCTACACCTTC
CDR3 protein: CASSPPTWVYGYTF

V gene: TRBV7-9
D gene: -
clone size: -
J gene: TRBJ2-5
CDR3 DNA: TGTGCCAGCAGCTTAGCTGGGCAGGGTGGGGGAGAGACCCAGTACTTC
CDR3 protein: CASSLAGQGGGETQYF

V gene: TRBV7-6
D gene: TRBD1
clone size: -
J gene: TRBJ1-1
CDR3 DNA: TGTGCCAGCAGCTTCCCGGGACAGGGGTTTACGAACACTGAAGCTTTCTTT
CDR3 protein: CASSFPGQGFTNTEAFF

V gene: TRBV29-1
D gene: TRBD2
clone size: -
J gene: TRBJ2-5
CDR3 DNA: TGCAGCGTTGAAGATCCGCGTGCGGGAGGAGGCCAAGAGACCCAGTACTTC
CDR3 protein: CSVEDPRAGGGQETQYF

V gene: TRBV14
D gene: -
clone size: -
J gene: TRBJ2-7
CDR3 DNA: TGTGCCAGCAGCCAATATATACAGAACGAGCAGTACTTC
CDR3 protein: CASSQYIQNEQYF

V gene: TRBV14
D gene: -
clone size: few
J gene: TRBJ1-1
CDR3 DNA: TGTGCCAGCAGCCAAGATGCCTTGAACACTGAAGCTTTCTTT
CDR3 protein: CASSQDALNTEAFF